Shown below are 18 T cell receptor beta chains from a single sample sequenced in a study of tissue T cells after allogeneic stem cell transplantation. Using immunoSEQ multiplex PCR, the repertoire was profiled, and TCRdb retains in-frame clones only, with some absent. This table holds about 9,800 clones, roughly three fifths found once. Material: tissue from the ileum, obtained at autopsy. These receptors originate from a woman between 18 and 50 years old with breast cancer.

This CDR3 reads CASSQGGGGGSDTQYF. The DNA of the CDR3 is TGCGCCAGCAGCCAAGGGGGAGGAGGGGGATCAGATACGCAGTATTTT. V and J are TRBV4-3 and TRBJ2-3, with D possibly called TRBD1 or TRBD2 (6 bases each). Germline V CDR1 and CDR2: LGHNA, YSLEER. The ends were cut back, 1 base at V and 4 bases at J, with 15 bases in the middle. This CDR3 is 16 amino acids long.

This chain connects TRBV19 to TRBJ1-2; D is possibly TRBD1 (5 bases). The germline V and J ends were trimmed by 5 bases and 5 bases, with 21 bases remaining between them. CDR3 length: 16 residues. The germline CDR1 and CDR2 sequences are LNHDA and SQIVND (reference sequence). The CDR3 protein is CASSPGPLGPTYGYTF. The CDR3 nucleotides read TGTGCCAGTAGTCCGGGACCCCTGGGGCCGACTTATGGCTACACCTTC. Full variable domain (rest looked up from reference TRBV19 and TRBJ1-2): DGGITQSPKYLFRKEGQNVTLSCEQNLNHDAMYWYRQDPGQGLRLIYYSQIVNDFQKGDIAEGYSVSREKKESFPLTVTSAQKNPTAFYLCASSPGPLGPTYGYTFGSGTRLTVV.

The genes are TRBV3-1 (or the pseudogene TRBV3-2) and TRBJ2-5; TRBD2 might be the D (5 bases). The CDR3 has 15 residues. Trimming pared 1 base from V and 1 base from J, leaving 10 bases between. Germline assignment: CDR1 LGHDT and CDR2 YNNKEL (reference sequence). CDR3 DNA: TGTGCCAGCAGCCAAGTAATCGGGGTCCAAGAGACCCAGTACTTC. It codes for CASSQVIGVQETQYF.

In regard to this clone: The junction does not match germline at one end; this may be a read error. This CDR3 is CASSLDRGETQYF. In DNA, the CDR3 is TGTGCTAGCAGTTTGGACAGGGGAGAGACCCAGTACTTC. The chain is built from TRBV7-7 and TRBJ2-5; 9 bases match TRBD1. The germline V gene encodes CDR1 SSHAT and CDR2 FNYEAQ (reference sequence). The CDR3 has 13 amino acids.

The table lists this clone with a few counts. This chain connects TRBV7-2 to TRBJ1-5; a weak D match, TRBD1 (6 bases). CDR3 size: 15 residues. Per germline, CDR1 SGHTA and CDR2 FQGNSA. The germline V and J ends were trimmed by 5 bases and 4 bases, with 15 bases remaining between them. The CDR3 sequence: CASSPNGQTNQPQHF. The DNA for the CDR3 is TGTGCCAGCAGCCCAAATGGACAGACAAATCAGCCCCAGCATTTT. The variable domain in full, with the rest retrieved from reference TRBV7-2 and TRBJ1-5, is GAGVSQSPSNKVTEKGKDVELRCDPISGHTALYWYRQSLGQGLEFLIYFQGNSAPDKSGLPSDRFSAERTGGSVSTLTIQRTQQEDSAVYLCASSPNGQTNQPQHFGDGTRLSIL.

This chain connects TRBV18 to TRBJ2-7; D is perhaps TRBD2 (6 bases). Germline V lookup: CDR1 KGHSH, CDR2 LQKENI. The CDR3 has 14 residues. The V gene lost 2 bases and the J gene lost 4 bases, with 12 bases spanning the gap. CDR3 region: CASSPEGGPYEQYF. The CDR3 nucleotides are TGTGCCAGCTCACCAGAGGGAGGACCTTACGAGCAGTACTTC.

This clone is termed medium-sized. The V gene is TRBV19, the J gene TRBJ2-7; D tentatively reads TRBD1 or TRBD2 (5 bases each). The CDR3 sequence is 15 residues long. Trimming cost V 4 bases and J 3 bases, with 16 bases left between them. Germline CDR1 and CDR2: LNHDA and SQIVND (reference sequence). The CDR3 loop reads CASSKVGDGNYEQYF. In DNA, the CDR3 is TGTGCCAGTAGTAAGGTCGGGGACGGAAACTACGAGCAGTACTTC.

CDR3 DNA sequence: TGCGCCAGCAGCTTAGGGACAGGGGGCACTGAAGCTTTCTTT. Its translation is CASSLGTGGTEAFF. This chain links TRBV5-1 with TRBJ1-1; 11 bases map to TRBD1. CDR3 length equals 14 residues. The V gene end was trimmed by 2 bases and the J gene end by 4 bases; junction bases not matched to a gene: 1. Germline loops: CDR1 SGHRS, CDR2 YFSETQ.

The gene calls are TRBV18 and TRBJ2-7; maybe TRBD1 (6 bases). The CDR3 is 15 amino acids. Trimming cost V 3 bases and J 1 base, with 13 bases left between them. Germline V lookup: CDR1 KGHSH, CDR2 LQKENI. This CDR3 reads CASSPQGQRSYEQYF. CDR3 in DNA: TGTGCCAGCTCACCGCAAGGACAGCGTTCCTACGAGCAGTACTTC. The complete variable domain, with remaining parts taken from reference TRBV18 and TRBJ2-7, reads NAGVMQNPRHLVRRRGQEARLRCSPMKGHSHVYWYRQLPEEGLKFMVYLQKENIIDESGMPKERFSAEFPKEGPSILRIQQVVRGDSAAYFCASSPQGQRSYEQYFGPGTRLTVT.

The chain carries TRBV18 and TRBJ2-7; possibly TRBD1 for D (5 bases). This CDR3 is built from 13 residues. The V gene lost 2 bases and the J gene lost 6 bases, with 11 bases spanning the gap. Germline CDR1 reads KGHSH; CDR2 reads LQKENI. The CDR3 reads CASSPDGRVEQYF. The CDR3 DNA is TGTGCCAGCTCACCAGACGGCAGGGTCGAGCAGTACTTC.

This rearrangement joins TRBV4-3 to TRBJ1-5; D remains ambiguous. The V and J ends lost 0 bases and 0 bases respectively, with 6 bases between them. The CDR3 length is 15 residues. In germline, CDR1 is LGHNA, CDR2 YSLEER. The CDR3 sequence: CASSQEGYSNQPQHF. DNA for the CDR3: TGCGCCAGCAGCCAAGAGGGATATAGCAATCAGCCCCAGCATTTT.

This clone was detected only a few times. This rearrangement joins TRBV10-3 to TRBJ1-1; TRBD1 aligns across 9 bases. Germline lookup yields CDR1 ENHRY and CDR2 SYGVKD. Germline trimming cut 8 bases from V and 1 base from J; bases unmatched to any gene: 2. CDR3 length: 13 amino acids. The CDR3 sequence: CAIRDRANTEAFF. CDR3 nucleotides: TGTGCCATCCGGGACAGGGCGAACACTGAAGCTTTCTTT.

The DNA for the CDR3 is TGTGCCAGCAGATCGGACGGAGACACCGGGGAGCTGTTTTTT. This codes for CASRSDGDTGELFF. The chain combines TRBV2 with TRBJ2-2, with unresolved D. Germline CDR1 is SNHLY and CDR2 is FYNNEI. This CDR3 has 14 residues. Trimming pared 6 bases from V and 3 bases from J, leaving 11 bases between.

The chain couples TRBV21-1 to TRBJ1-2; TRBD1 is taken as the D call from the table, unchecked against the DNA. TRBV21-1 has pseudogene status. This CDR3 has 16 amino acids. The CDR3 loop is CASSKGRRDRGQGYTF. The CDR3 bases are TGTGCCAGCAGCAAAGGTAGGCGGGACAGGGGGCAGGGCTACACCTTC.

This chain joins TRBV6-5 and TRBJ2-2; TRBD1 aligns across 9 bases. Germline CDR1 MNHEY, CDR2 SVGAGI. The CDR3 sequence is 16 residues long. Trimming removed 0 bases from V and 4 bases from J; junction bases left unmatched: 3. CDR3 region: CASSYSGTGSTGELFF. The CDR3 bases are TGTGCCAGCAGTTACTCGGGGACAGGGAGCACCGGGGAGCTGTTTTTT.

The genes are TRBV12-3 or TRBV12-4 and TRBJ2-7, with unresolved D. This CDR3 contains 11 residues. Deletions cut 6 bases from V and 2 bases from J, with 5 bases between. CDR3: CASSNAYEQYF. The CDR3, as DNA: TGTGCCAGCAGCAATGCCTACGAGCAGTACTTC.

The chain couples TRBV6-5 to TRBJ1-6, with D possibly TRBD1 on 5 matching bases. V was cut by 10 bases and J by 10 bases, with 11 bases left in between. The CDR3 is made up of 11 amino acids. Germline lookup yields CDR1 MNHEY and CDR2 SVGAGI. CDR3 residues: CATRGGSPLHF. The CDR3 bases are TGTGCCACCCGCGGGGGATCACCCCTCCACTTT.

The chain uses TRBV3-1 (or the pseudogene TRBV3-2) and TRBJ2-4; tentatively, D is TRBD2 (5 bases). Germline CDR1 is LGHDT and CDR2 is YNNKEL (reference sequence). This CDR3 spans 14 amino acids. With 3 bases removed from V and 9 bases from J, the gap between germline ends came to 15 bases. The CDR3 nucleotides are TGTGCCAGCAGCCACCTCTCGGGAAGAGGCATTCAGTACTTC. This translates into CASSHLSGRGIQYF.